The clone carrying this T cell receptor beta chain has just a few counts. Its antigen remains unidentified. This beta chain is off target for a library built for alpha chains, so its abundance means little. These data come from a study of spatial heterogeneity in lung cancer. Study information: In cases with available follow-up PBMC samples, these were sequenced at a median of about two years after resection.

A unique molecular identifier was carried by every single TCR cDNA molecule. TCRdb called the 5' RACE reads again in MiXCR, with one record for every CDR3 protein. The sample shows about 2,400 distinct CDR3 sequences, roughly a quarter of them seen only once. As to time point: blood at routine non-recurrence follow-up after resection. The CDR3 is 15 residues long. Germline CDR1 reads MDHEN; CDR2 reads SYDVKM. Trimming pared 3 bases from V and 2 bases from J, leaving 13 bases between. Regarding the study as a whole: Ubiquitous expanded tumor TCRs were seen in blood more at resection than at follow-up.

V gene TRBV28 combines with J gene TRBJ2-5; D unclear. The TCR sequence derives from a male donor with early-stage non-small cell lung cancer. This specimen was PBMCs, taken at follow-up. CDR3 DNA: TGTGCCAGCAGTTTTGCCAGGTCACAGCAAGAGACCCAGTACTTC. Its protein is CASSFARSQQETQYF.